This T cell receptor (beta chain) was recorded in a study of tissue T cells after allogeneic stem cell transplantation. Findings and caveats of the study: In patients and mice, blood and spleen missed much of tissue repertoire. Sampling depth was limited, and the cohort was small and clinically varied.

Clones were sequenced by immunoSEQ multiplex PCR, and TCRdb holds only the in-frame ones, with some missing. The table has more than 45,000 clones, about three quarters seen once. In this sample, this clone turned up a few times. Its antigen is currently unknown. The germline and genes are mouse ones. Source material: sorted cells pooled from one or two spleens. The clonotype originates from a pool of C57BL/6 mice in good health.

The chain's CDR3 is CASTPGLGVYEQYF. CDR3 DNA, as far as it was read: TGTGCCAGCACCCCGGGACTGGGGGTCTATGAACAGTAC. The rearrangement uses TRBV13-3 and TRBJ2-7; the match to TRBD2 covers 11 bases. The read ends 1 residue shy of where the CDR3 ends; the end is completed using the germline J gene. Trimming at V came to 6 bases and at J to 3 bases, leaving 5 bases not matched to a gene. The CDR3 consists of 14 residues. Germline V lookup: CDR1 NNHDY, CDR2 SYVADS.